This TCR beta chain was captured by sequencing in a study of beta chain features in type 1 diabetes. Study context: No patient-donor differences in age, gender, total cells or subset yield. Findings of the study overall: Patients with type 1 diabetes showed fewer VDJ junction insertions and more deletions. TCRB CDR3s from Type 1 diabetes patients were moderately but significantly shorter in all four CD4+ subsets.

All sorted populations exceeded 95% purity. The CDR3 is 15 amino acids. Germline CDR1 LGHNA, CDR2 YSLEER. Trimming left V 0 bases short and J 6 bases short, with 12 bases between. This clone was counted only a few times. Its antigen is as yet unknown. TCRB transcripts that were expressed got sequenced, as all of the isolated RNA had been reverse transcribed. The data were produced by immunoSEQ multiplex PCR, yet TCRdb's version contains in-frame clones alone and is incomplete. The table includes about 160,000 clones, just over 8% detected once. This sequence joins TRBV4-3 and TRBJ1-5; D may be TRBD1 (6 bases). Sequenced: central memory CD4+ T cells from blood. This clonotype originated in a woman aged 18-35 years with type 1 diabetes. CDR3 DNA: TGCGCCAGCAGCCAAGATCACGGGGGGGCTCAGCCCCAGCATTTT. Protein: CASSQDHGGAQPQHF.